Below, 25 T cell receptor beta chains from the same sample are listed, as sequenced in a study of OX40 agonist ivuxolimab in advanced cancers. This table comes from immunoSEQ multiplex PCR, and its TCRdb copy is limited to in-frame clones, with some not included. The repertoire holds around 95,000 clones, with about 91% as singletons. Specimen: CD4+ or CD8+ T cells sorted from blood, collected in a trial of the OX40 agonist ivuxolimab. The receptor source for this set is an adult with an advanced solid tumor such as melanoma, head and neck, liver or kidney cancer.

The chain combines TRBV2 with TRBJ1-1; D uncertain. Germline CDR1 is SNHLY and CDR2 is FYNNEI. V lost 7 bases and J 6 bases, leaving 9 bases between the germline ends. CDR3 length: 11 amino acids. The CDR3 is CASMVDAEAFF. The CDR3 coding sequence is TGTGCCAGCATGGTGGATGCTGAAGCTTTCTTT.

The chain joins TRBV15 to TRBJ1-2, with D possibly matching TRBD1 (5 bases). V was cut by 1 base and J by 5 bases, with 5 bases left in between. This CDR3 is 12 amino acids long. Per the germline V gene, CDR1 is LNHNV and CDR2 is YYDKDF (reference sequence). The CDR3 coding sequence is TGTGCCACCAGCAGAGGGGGGTATGGCTACACCTTC. This encodes CATSRGGYGYTF.

CDR3 protein: CASSYGAAIKQYF. CDR3 nucleotides: TGTGCCAGCAGTTACGGGGCAGCTATCAAGCAGTACTTC. The V call is TRBV6-5, the J call TRBJ2-7; TRBD1 might be the D (5 bases). This CDR3 has 13 residues. CDR1 and CDR2 from the germline V gene are MNHEY and SVGAGI. With 2 bases removed from V and 8 bases from J, the gap between germline ends came to 13 bases.

The rearrangement uses TRBV7-9 and TRBJ2-7; 10 bases are a match to TRBD2. The J segment lost 4 bases and the V segment lost 2 bases, leaving 5 bases of the junction unmatched. Looked up from germline, CDR1 is SEHNR and CDR2 is FQNEAQ (reference sequence). The CDR3 runs to 15 residues. CDR3: CASSLRLAGRYEQYF. In nucleotides, the CDR3 is TGTGCCAGCAGCTTAAGACTAGCGGGCAGATACGAGCAGTACTTC. The variable domain in full, completed from reference TRBV7-9 and TRBJ2-7, reads DTGVSQNPRHKITKRGQNVTFRCDPISEHNRLYWYRQTLGQGPEFLTYFQNEAQLEKSRLLSDRFSAERPKGSFSTLEIQRTEQGDSAMYLCASSLRLAGRYEQYFGPGTRLTVT.

The chain employs TRBV28 and TRBJ2-2; D is unclear. CDR3 length: 15 residues. CDR1 is MDHEN and CDR2 is SYDVKM in the germline V gene. Trimming took off 3 bases at V and 0 bases at J, with 8 bases between the two ends. CDR3 sequence reads: CASSFRVPNTGELFF. The CDR3 nucleotides are TGTGCCAGCAGTTTCCGAGTACCGAACACCGGGGAGCTGTTTTTT.

V is TRBV30 and J is TRBJ1-2, with 12 positions matching TRBD1. From germline, CDR1 is GTSNPN and CDR2 SVGIG (reference sequence). There are 15 residues in the CDR3. Trimming cost V 8 bases and J 5 bases; bases outside gene matches: 12. The CDR3 is CARAEGTGGFYGYTF. The CDR3 coding sequence is TGTGCCCGTGCAGAAGGGACAGGGGGCTTTTATGGCTACACCTTC.

This chain uses TRBV7-2 with TRBJ2-7, with D tentatively TRBD2 (7 bases). CDR3 length: 15 amino acids. Deletions cut 9 bases from V and 4 bases from J, with 22 bases between. Germline CDR1 reads SGHTA; CDR2 reads FQGNSA. CDR3 region: CASIPGPGGGYEQYF. The CDR3 coding sequence is TGTGCCAGTATACCGGGACCGGGGGGCGGGTACGAGCAGTACTTC.

The chain combines TRBV7-9 with TRBJ2-7; D might be TRBD1 (5 bases). Germline CDR1 and CDR2: SEHNR and FQNEAQ (reference sequence). V lost 5 bases to trimming and J lost 7 bases, with 18 bases between them. The CDR3 length is 14 residues. The CDR3 reads CASSITGGSGEQYF. In nucleotides, the CDR3 is TGTGCCAGCAGCATCACAGGTGGATCCGGGGAGCAGTACTTC.

The chain recombines TRBV10-3 with TRBJ2-5; 11 nucleotides match TRBD2. This CDR3 has 19 residues. The V segment lost 0 bases and the J segment 5 bases; nucleotides outside the gene matches: 14. Germline lookup yields CDR1 ENHRY and CDR2 SYGVKD. Here the CDR3 DNA reads TGTGCCATCAGTGAGTCTTTAGGGACTAGCGGTAAGCGCTGGGAGACCCAGTACTTC. It encodes CAISESLGTSGKRWETQYF.

This chain links TRBV5-1 with TRBJ2-1; a possible D gene is TRBD1 (6 bases). Deletions cut 2 bases from V and 5 bases from J, with 14 bases between. CDR1 SGHRS and CDR2 YFSETQ come from the germline V gene. The CDR3 has 15 amino acids. The CDR3 DNA sequence: TGCGCCAGCAGCTTACTATACAGGGTGGACAATGAGCAGTTCTTC. Translating it yields CASSLLYRVDNEQFF.

This clone was observed once. This chain uses TRBV4-2 with TRBJ2-3; TRBD2 might be the D (5 bases). V was shortened by 4 bases and J by 4 bases, with 12 bases between the two germline ends. The length of the CDR3 is 14 residues. Germline values: CDR1 LGHNA, CDR2 YNFKEQ. The CDR3, as DNA: TGTGCCAGCAGCCCGAGGGCAGGCGCAGATACGCAGTATTTT. This encodes CASSPRAGADTQYF.

The CDR3: CASSLGGRPGGRVEQYF. The CDR3 bases are TGTGCCAGCAGTTTAGGGGGTCGGCCGGGAGGTCGTGTGGAGCAGTACTTC. The V and J genes are TRBV28 and TRBJ2-7, with 7 positions matching TRBD2. Germline values: CDR1 MDHEN, CDR2 SYDVKM. The CDR3 has 17 residues. The J segment lost 7 bases and the V segment lost 2 bases, leaving 17 bases of the junction unmatched.

The chain uses TRBV2 and TRBJ1-2, with D possibly matching TRBD1 (5 bases). The CDR3 spans 11 residues. The V gene lost 6 bases and the J gene lost 7 bases, with 9 bases spanning the gap. Germline loops: CDR1 SNHLY, CDR2 FYNNEI. As DNA, the CDR3 is TGTGCCAGCAGGGGACCCTCTGGCTACACCTTC. Encoded protein: CASRGPSGYTF. The full variable domain, completed using reference TRBV2 and TRBJ1-2, is EPEVTQTPSHQVTQMGQEVILRCVPISNHLYFYWYRQILGQKVEFLVSFYNNEISEKSEIFDDQFSVERPDGSNFTLKIRSTKLEDSAMYFCASRGPSGYTFGSGTRLTVV.

The chain is built from TRBV5-1 and TRBJ2-7; possible D gene TRBD2, 5 bases. V was clipped by 6 bases and J by 4 bases, with 8 bases between them. This CDR3 region has 11 residues. CDR1 SGHRS and CDR2 YFSETQ come from the germline V gene. The CDR3 spells CASNEGYEQYF. CDR3 DNA sequence: TGCGCCAGCAACGAGGGATACGAGCAGTACTTC.

The chain recombines TRBV11-3 with TRBJ2-7; D is perhaps TRBD1 (5 bases). V lost 3 bases and J lost 3, with 12 bases in between. Germline values: CDR1 SGHNT, CDR2 YENEEA. The CDR3 consists of 14 residues. CDR3 in DNA: TGTGCCAGCAGCTTGGGGCCCAATCGCTACGAGCAGTACTTC. It is translated as CASSLGPNRYEQYF.

The chain links TRBV9 to TRBJ2-2, with a possible D match to TRBD1 (5 bases). The CDR3 consists of 17 residues. V was trimmed by 0 bases and J by 4 bases, leaving 16 bases between them. Germline assignment: CDR1 SGDLS and CDR2 YYNGEE. DNA for the CDR3: TGTGCCAGCAGCGTAGTAGCCCCCGATGACAGCACCGGGGAGCTGTTTTTT. This codes for CASSVVAPDDSTGELFF.

The gene calls are TRBV28 and TRBJ1-1; no clear D gene. V shed 5 bases and J shed 6 bases, with 16 bases lying between them. The V gene's germline CDR1 is MDHEN and CDR2 SYDVKM. The CDR3 extends over 14 amino acids. This chain's CDR3 is CASSSGSTWAEAFF. CDR3 DNA sequence: TGTGCCAGCAGTAGTGGGAGTACGTGGGCTGAAGCTTTCTTT.

The chain links TRBV5-1 to TRBJ2-7, with unresolved D. Germline V gives CDR1 SGHRS, CDR2 YFSETQ. This CDR3 comprises 11 residues. V shed 7 bases and J shed 3 bases, with 8 bases lying between them. The CDR3 reads CASRSNYEQYF. The CDR3 region has the DNA TGCGCCAGCCGGTCGAACTACGAGCAGTACTTC.

The chain has TRBV21-1 and TRBJ2-7; the table gives TRBD1 as D, unverified against the DNA. TRBV21-1 is a documented pseudogene. The CDR3 totals 15 residues. The CDR3 protein is CASSTRQGAKYEQYF. CDR3 nucleotides: TGTGCCAGCAGCACCCGACAGGGGGCTAAGTACGAGCAGTACTTC.

The chain recombines TRBV6-5 with TRBJ2-7; TRBD2 matches 13 bases. Looked up from germline, CDR1 is MNHEY and CDR2 is SVGAGI. V shed 4 bases, J shed 3 bases, and the junction held 3 bases outside the gene matches. The CDR3 spans 15 residues. CDR3 sequence reads: CASSSLAGGVYEQYF. CDR3 DNA: TGTGCCAGCAGTTCACTAGCGGGAGGGGTCTACGAGCAGTACTTC.

V and J are TRBV7-2 and TRBJ1-1, with 8 bases lining up with TRBD1. The V and J ends lost 6 bases and 5 bases, in that order; junction bases with no gene match: 5. Germline V CDR1 and CDR2: SGHTA, FQGNSA. The CDR3 length is 13 residues. CDR3 region: CASRMTGVTEAFF. For the CDR3, the DNA is TGTGCCAGCAGAATGACAGGGGTGACTGAAGCTTTCTTT. Filled out from reference TRBV7-2 and TRBJ1-1, the complete variable domain reads GAGVSQSPSNKVTEKGKDVELRCDPISGHTALYWYRQSLGQGLEFLIYFQGNSAPDKSGLPSDRFSAERTGGSVSTLTIQRTQQEDSAVYLCASRMTGVTEAFFGQGTRLTVV.

This chain joins TRBV2 and TRBJ2-7, with 10 bases aligning to TRBD1. Germline V gives CDR1 SNHLY, CDR2 FYNNEI. CDR3 length: 15 residues. The trim removed 7 bases at V and 1 base at J, leaving 7 bases unmatched. The CDR3 loop reads CASKKGTGVSYEQYF. In DNA, the CDR3 is TGTGCCAGCAAAAAAGGGACAGGGGTATCCTACGAGCAGTACTTC.

This sequence joins TRBV18 and TRBJ2-7; 15 nucleotides line up with TRBD2. V shed 1 base, J shed 2 bases, and the junction held 3 bases outside the gene matches. Germline-derived CDR1 and CDR2 are KGHSH and LQKENI. This CDR3 comprises 17 residues. CDR3 loop: CASSPLGTSGGTYEQYF. DNA of the CDR3: TGTGCCAGCTCACCACTGGGGACTAGCGGGGGGACCTACGAGCAGTACTTC.

The V and J genes are TRBV7-2 and TRBJ1-1; D uncertain. This CDR3 contains 13 residues. In germline, CDR1 is SGHTA, CDR2 FQGNSA. Trimming pared 2 bases from V and 1 base from J, leaving 5 bases between. Here the CDR3 DNA reads TGTGCCAGCAGCTTATACGCGAACACTGAAGCTTTCTTT. Protein: CASSLYANTEAFF. The full variable domain, with the rest looked up from reference TRBV7-2 and TRBJ1-1, is GAGVSQSPSNKVTEKGKDVELRCDPISGHTALYWYRQSLGQGLEFLIYFQGNSAPDKSGLPSDRFSAERTGGSVSTLTIQRTQQEDSAVYLCASSLYANTEAFFGQGTRLTVV.

The chain joins TRBV4-3 to TRBJ1-1; a possible D gene is TRBD1 (5 bases). V lost 0 bases to trimming and J lost 1 base, with 9 bases between them. Germline CDR1 and CDR2: LGHNA and YSLEER. The CDR3 extends over 15 amino acids. The CDR3: CASSQETRGNTEAFF. Here the CDR3 DNA reads TGCGCCAGCAGCCAAGAGACGAGGGGGAACACTGAAGCTTTCTTT.